A selection of T cell receptor beta chains follows, all from one sample in a study of Ad26.COV2.S vaccination and SARS-CoV-2 variants. The table came from immunoSEQ multiplex PCR; TCRdb's copy has only in-frame clones and leaves some out. The data contain approximately 420,000 clones, 80% to 90% of them singletons. The sample was peripheral blood, taken in a trial of Ad26.COV2.S vaccine versus placebo. These receptors were collected from a person between 18 and 60 years old who received the Ad26.COV2.S COVID-19 vaccine or a placebo. The CDR3 runs from the conserved cysteine through the conserved F or W. A D gene is named only where the DNA matches it firmly. Clone size is not always given. Where it is, it says once, few, many or a class for expanded clones.

size	D	V	J	CDR3	DNA
-	TRBD1	TRBV6-1	TRBJ1-2	CASSELRGTVYGYTF	TGTGCCAGCAGTGAGTTACGCGGGACAGTCTATGGCTACACCTTC
-	TRBD1	TRBV7-6	TRBJ1-1	CASSLRTGGSTEAFF	TGTGCCAGCAGCCTTCGGACAGGGGGGAGCACTGAAGCTTTCTTT
-	-	TRBV5-1	TRBJ1-1	CASTLGSEAFF	TGCGCCAGCACATTGGGCTCTGAAGCTTTCTTT
-	-	TRBV1	TRBJ2-1	CTSSQTPGRASSNEQFF	TGCACCAGCAGCCAGACACCCGGGCGGGCCTCCAGCAATGAGCAGTTCTTC
few	-	TRBV3-1/TRBV3-2	TRBJ2-2	CASSPMAGAAGELFF	TGTGCCAGCAGCCCCATGGCAGGGGCGGCCGGGGAGCTGTTTTTT
-	-	TRBV3-1/TRBV3-2	TRBJ2-1	CASSPSPYPRSRYNEQFF	TGTGCCAGCAGCCCCTCCCCTTATCCCCGATCGAGATACAATGAGCAGTTCTTC
-	TRBD1	TRBV15	TRBJ2-7	CATSPGTGAGEQYF	TGTGCCACCAGCCCCGGGACAGGGGCGGGCGAGCAGTACTTC
-	-	TRBV2	TRBJ2-7	CASMAGASYEQYF	TGTGCCAGCATGGCAGGGGCCTCCTACGAGCAGTACTTC
-	-	TRBV27	TRBJ1-2	CASSFSGNYGYTF	TGTGCCAGCAGTTTTTCAGGGAACTATGGCTACACCTTC
-	-	TRBV18	TRBJ2-7	CASSPPQASYEQYF	TGTGCCAGCTCACCACCCCAGGCATCCTACGAGCAGTACTTC
-	TRBD1	TRBV10-3	TRBJ2-6	CAIRRGQGEYSGANVLTF	TGTGCCATCAGGAGGGGACAGGGGGAATACTCTGGGGCCAACGTCCTGACTTTC
-	-	TRBV6-5	TRBJ2-3	CASTPGGADTQYF	TGTGCCAGCACCCCAGGGGGGGCAGATACGCAGTATTTT
-	-	TRBV11-2	TRBJ2-1	CASSLVGTYNEQFF	TGTGCCAGCAGCTTAGTGGGAACCTACAATGAGCAGTTCTTC
-	TRBD2	TRBV5-4	TRBJ2-1	CASSPKGTSGGTNEQFF	TGTGCCAGCAGCCCTAAGGGGACTAGCGGGGGAACAAATGAGCAGTTCTTC
-	-	TRBV7-6	TRBJ1-3	CASSLDAGQFSGNTIYF	TGTGCCAGCAGCTTAGATGCAGGGCAATTCTCTGGAAACACCATATATTTT
-	-	TRBV7-9	TRBJ1-4	CASRPPPGTNEKLFF	TGTGCCAGCAGGCCCCCCCCCGGAACTAATGAAAAACTGTTTTTT
-	-	TRBV5-1	TRBJ1-1	CASSKDGDTEAFF	TGCGCCAGCAGCAAAGACGGTGACACTGAAGCTTTCTTT
-	-	TRBV15	TRBJ1-4	CATSRGSETGLEKLFF	TGTGCCACCAGCAGAGGTTCCGAGACAGGACTTGAAAAACTGTTTTTT
-	-	TRBV19	TRBJ2-1	CASSIDLVKVYNEQFF	TGTGCCAGTAGTATAGATCTAGTGAAGGTCTACAATGAGCAGTTCTTC
-	-	TRBV4-2	TRBJ2-5	CASTGGGGGLETQYF	TGTGCCAGCACCGGAGGTGGAGGGGGGCTCGAGACCCAGTACTTC
-	TRBD2	TRBV7-2	TRBJ2-1	CASSLGVAGLSQFF	TGTGCCAGCAGCTTAGGTGTAGCGGGGCTGTCGCAGTTCTTC
-	-	TRBV2	TRBJ1-5	CASNPQGSNQPQHF	TGTGCCAGCAACCCTCAGGGTAGCAATCAGCCCCAGCATTTT
-	-	TRBV7-2	TRBJ2-2	CASSLDRRVNTGELFF	TGTGCCAGCAGCTTAGACCGCAGGGTGAACACCGGGGAGCTGTTTTTT
-	-	TRBV7-2	TRBJ1-1	CASSLTRGGTEAFF	TGTGCCAGCAGCTTAACCAGGGGAGGCACTGAAGCTTTCTTT
-	-	TRBV2	TRBJ1-5	CASSGIEGRVSNQPQHF	TGTGCCAGCAGTGGAATCGAGGGTCGAGTTAGCAATCAGCCCCAGCATTTT
-	-	TRBV10-1	TRBJ2-3	CASNGRIDTDTQYF	TGCGCCAGCAACGGCAGGATTGATACAGATACGCAGTATTTT
-	-	TRBV18	TRBJ2-4	CASSPPELLAKNIQYF	TGTGCCAGCTCACCACCGGAACTTTTAGCCAAAAACATTCAGTACTTC
-	-	TRBV27	TRBJ2-7	CASSFSDLPYEQYF	TGTGCCAGCAGTTTCTCGGACCTCCCCTACGAGCAGTACTTC
-	TRBD1	TRBV7-9	TRBJ2-3	CASSRTGDYTDTQYF	TGTGCCAGCAGCCGGACAGGGGACTACACAGATACGCAGTATTTT
-	-	TRBV7-2	TRBJ2-2	CASSVTAGNTGELFF	TGTGCCAGCAGCGTGACTGCAGGGAACACCGGGGAGCTGTTTTTT
-	TRBD1	TRBV29-1	TRBJ2-1	CSVSWTGKGEQFF	TGCAGCGTTTCCTGGACAGGGAAGGGTGAGCAGTTCTTC
-	-	TRBV6-1	TRBJ1-2	CASSEDTYGYTF	TGTGCCAGCAGTGAGGACACCTATGGCTACACCTTC